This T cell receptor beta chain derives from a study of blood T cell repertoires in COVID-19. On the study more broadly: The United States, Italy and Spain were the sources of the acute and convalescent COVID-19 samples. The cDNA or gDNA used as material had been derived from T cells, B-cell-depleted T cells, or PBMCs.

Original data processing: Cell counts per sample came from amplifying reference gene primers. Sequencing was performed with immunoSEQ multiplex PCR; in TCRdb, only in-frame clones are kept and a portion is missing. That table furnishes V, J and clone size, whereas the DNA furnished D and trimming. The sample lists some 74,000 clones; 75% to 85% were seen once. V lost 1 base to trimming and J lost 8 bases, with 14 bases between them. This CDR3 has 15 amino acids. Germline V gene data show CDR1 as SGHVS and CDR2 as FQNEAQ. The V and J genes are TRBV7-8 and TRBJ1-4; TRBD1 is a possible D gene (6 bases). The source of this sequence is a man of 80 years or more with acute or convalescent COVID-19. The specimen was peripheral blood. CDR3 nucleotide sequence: TGTGCCAGCAGCTTAGTCGGAGGGGGGGGAGAAAAACTGTTTTTT. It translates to CASSLVGGGGEKLFF. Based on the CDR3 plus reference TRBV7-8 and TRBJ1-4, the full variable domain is GAGVSQSPRYKVAKRGQDVALRCDPISGHVSLFWYQQALGQGPEFLTYFQNEAQLDKSGLPSDRFFAERPEGSVSTLKIQRTQQEDSAVYLCASSLVGGGGEKLFFGSGTQLSVL.